This T cell receptor (beta chain) was obtained from a study of blood T cell repertoires in COVID-19. Study as a whole: The samples span acute and convalescent COVID-19 from the United States, Italy and Spain.

Germline assignment: CDR1 SGHRS and CDR2 YFSETQ. V was clipped by 7 bases and J by 8 bases, with 16 bases between them. The CDR3 contains 13 residues. Individuals drawn from 24 US areas were roughly 18 to 95 years old. Two negative PCRs, clearance, or symptom resolution had been documented for recovered Cohort 3 donors. Per the original data handling: Researchers report that nucleated cell counts were estimated from reference gene primer amplification. The table came from immunoSEQ multiplex PCR; TCRdb's copy has only in-frame clones and leaves some out. Clonal size and the V and J genes are those of that table, whereas D and trimming came from the DNA. The table has over 150,000 clones, approximately 84% seen once; the top ten hold more than 2.5%.

The genes are TRBV5-1 and TRBJ2-1; D is possibly TRBD2 (6 bases). The TCR originated in a woman under 40 who had recovered from COVID-19. The specimen was PBMCs or T cells enriched from blood (not recorded which). CDR3 in DNA: TGCGCCAGCCCCTTACGGGGGAAGGATGAGCAGTTCTTC. Translated: CASPLRGKDEQFF.